A single sample gave rise to the 10 T cell receptor beta chains below, sequenced in a study of beta chain features in type 1 diabetes. The entirety of the isolated RNA underwent reverse transcription, so expressed TCRB transcripts were sequenced. Generated by immunoSEQ multiplex PCR, the TCRdb table keeps only in-frame clones and is missing some. The table shows 350,000 to 450,000 clones, with about 15% occurring only once. The specimen sequenced was naive CD4+ T cells from blood. Every receptor here comes from a man aged 30-40 years in good health.

V gene TRBV27 combines with J gene TRBJ2-6, with D unresolved. CDR1 and CDR2 from the germline V gene are MNHEY and SMNVEV (reference sequence). The CDR3 loop spans 15 amino acids. Between the trimmed V and J ends, which lost 5 bases and 0 bases, there was a span of 8 bases. In DNA form, the CDR3 reads TGTGCCAGCAGTGGCCCTAGCTCTGGGGCCAACGTCCTGACTTTC. Translating it yields CASSGPSSGANVLTF.

This clone was seen a handful of times. Here the CDR3 reads CSLRGDTEAFF. For the CDR3, the DNA is TGCAGCCTCAGGGGCGACACTGAAGCTTTCTTT. The J gene is TRBJ1-1, the V gene TRBV29-1, with a possible D match to TRBD1 (6 bases). Germline values: CDR1 SQVTM, CDR2 ANQGSEA. The CDR3 runs to 11 residues. The V and J ends lost 8 bases and 3 bases respectively, with 10 bases between them.

This rearrangement joins TRBV30 to TRBJ1-5; 8 bases agree with TRBD1. J was trimmed by 4 bases and V by 7 bases; bases with no gene match: 9. This CDR3 contains 14 residues. The V gene's germline CDR1 is GTSNPN and CDR2 SVGIG (reference sequence). CDR3 bases: TGTGCCTTTCAAAAAGACAGGGGTAATCAGCCCCAGCATTTT. The encoded protein is CAFQKDRGNQPQHF.

The chain has TRBV28 and TRBJ2-4; D is unclear. The CDR3 is 15 amino acids. Germline CDR1 and CDR2: MDHEN and SYDVKM. The V end was cut by 1 base, the J end by 0 bases, with 7 bases between. The CDR3: CASSLSKPAKNIQYF. CDR3 coding DNA: TGTGCCAGCAGTTTATCCAAGCCAGCCAAAAACATTCAGTACTTC.

This sequence joins TRBV9 and TRBJ1-3; 7 positions agree with TRBD1. The CDR3 runs 14 residues. Germline-derived CDR1 and CDR2 are SGDLS and YYNGEE. The ends lost 3 bases at V and 2 bases at J; junction bases unmatched: 2. This chain's CDR3 is CASSADRAGNTIYF. The DNA for the CDR3 is TGTGCCAGCAGCGCAGACAGGGCTGGAAACACCATATATTTT.

This chain joins TRBV6-5 and TRBJ2-4; TRBD2 aligns across 7 bases. CDR3 length: 16 residues. The V segment lost 2 bases and the J segment 0 bases; nucleotides outside the gene matches: 4. Germline lookup yields CDR1 MNHEY and CDR2 SVGAGI. CDR3: CASSYTVAGAKNIQYF. As DNA, the CDR3 is TGTGCCAGCAGTTACACAGTAGCGGGAGCCAAAAACATTCAGTACTTC.

This clone was recorded a few times. The rearrangement joins TRBV10-3 to TRBJ2-5, with 8 bases aligning to TRBD2. The CDR3 totals 14 residues. Germline CDR1 is ENHRY and CDR2 is SYGVKD. J was trimmed by 5 bases and V by 4 bases; bases with no gene match: 6. CDR3 sequence (DNA): TGTGCCATCAGTGGCGGGAGGAAAGGGGAGACCCAGTACTTC. Translation: CAISGGRKGETQYF.

The sample holds a few counts of this clone. The chain is built from TRBV28 and TRBJ2-5; the match to TRBD1 covers 7 bases. The CDR3 contains 15 residues. Germline CDR1 is MDHEN and CDR2 is SYDVKM. J was trimmed by 5 bases and V by 2 bases; bases with no gene match: 8. CDR3 sequence reads: CASSLVGGDGETQYF. The CDR3 nucleotides read TGTGCCAGCAGTTTAGTAGGGGGCGACGGGGAGACCCAGTACTTC.

This clone has only a few counts. The chain links TRBV7-2 to TRBJ2-3, with D tentatively TRBD2 (6 bases). From germline, CDR1 is SGHTA and CDR2 FQGNSA. The CDR3 covers 15 residues. With 1 base removed from V and 9 bases from J, the gap between germline ends came to 17 bases. This CDR3 is CASSLGAGRGETQYF. CDR3 in DNA: TGTGCCAGCAGCTTAGGGGCGGGGCGCGGGGAAACGCAGTATTTT.

Only a few counts were recorded for this clone. The chain couples TRBV4-2 to TRBJ1-5; 7 bases fit TRBD1. This CDR3 region has 15 residues. The trim removed 1 base at V and 7 bases at J, leaving 7 bases unmatched. CDR1 and CDR2 (germline): LGHNA, YNFKEQ. The CDR3 DNA sequence: TGTGCCAGCAGCCAAGCTACAGGGGTAAAACAGCCCCAGCATTTT. Translation: CASSQATGVKQPQHF.